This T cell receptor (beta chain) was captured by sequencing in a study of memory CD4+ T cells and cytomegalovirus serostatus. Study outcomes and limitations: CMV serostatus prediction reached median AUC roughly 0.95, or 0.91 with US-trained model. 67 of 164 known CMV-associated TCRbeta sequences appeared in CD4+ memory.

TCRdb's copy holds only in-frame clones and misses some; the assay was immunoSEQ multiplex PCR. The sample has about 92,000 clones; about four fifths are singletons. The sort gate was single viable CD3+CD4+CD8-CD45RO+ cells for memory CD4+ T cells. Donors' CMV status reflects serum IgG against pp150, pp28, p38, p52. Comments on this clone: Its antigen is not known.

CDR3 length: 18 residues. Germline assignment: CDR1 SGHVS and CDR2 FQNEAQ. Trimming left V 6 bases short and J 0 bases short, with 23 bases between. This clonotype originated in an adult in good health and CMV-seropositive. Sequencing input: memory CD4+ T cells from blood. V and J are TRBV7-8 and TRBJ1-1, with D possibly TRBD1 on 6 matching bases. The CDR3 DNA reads TGTGCCAGCAGACCACATAGGGGGAGCGGTAGCATGAACACTGAAGCTTTCTTT. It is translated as CASRPHRGSGSMNTEAFF. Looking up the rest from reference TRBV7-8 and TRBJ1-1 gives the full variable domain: GAGVSQSPRYKVAKRGQDVALRCDPISGHVSLFWYQQALGQGPEFLTYFQNEAQLDKSGLPSDRFFAERPEGSVSTLKIQRTQQEDSAVYLCASRPHRGSGSMNTEAFFGQGTRLTVV.